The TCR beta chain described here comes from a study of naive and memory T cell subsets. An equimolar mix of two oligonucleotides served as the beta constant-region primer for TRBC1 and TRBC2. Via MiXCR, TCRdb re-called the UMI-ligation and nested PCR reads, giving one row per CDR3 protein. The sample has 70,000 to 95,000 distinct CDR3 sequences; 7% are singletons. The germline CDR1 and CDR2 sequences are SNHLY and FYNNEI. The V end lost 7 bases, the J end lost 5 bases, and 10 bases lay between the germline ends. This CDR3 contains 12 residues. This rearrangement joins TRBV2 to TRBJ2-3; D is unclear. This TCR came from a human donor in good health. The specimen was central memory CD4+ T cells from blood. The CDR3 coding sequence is TGTGCCAGCAAGCTGGGCGAAGATACGCAGTATTTT. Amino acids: CASKLGEDTQYF.